Below are 13 T cell receptor beta chains sequenced from a single sample in a study of sequential checkpoint blockade in melanoma. Stated treatment: randomized to nivolumab then ipilimumab (arm A) or the reverse (arm B). Profiled with immunoSEQ multiplex PCR; TCRdb holds only in-frame clones, not every one. The profile covers roughly 5,100 clones, with roughly a fifth appearing a single time and over 15% taken by the ten largest. The sequences come from tumor tissue (inferred from file names), collected from a patient given nivolumab and ipilimumab in sequence. These receptors all stem from a human donor with melanoma.

The rearrangement links TRBV5-1 to TRBJ1-2; 7 nucleotides match TRBD1. Germline lookup yields CDR1 SGHRS and CDR2 YFSETQ. CDR3 length: 15 residues. Trimming at V came to 4 bases and at J to 0 bases, leaving 6 bases not matched to a gene. CDR3 DNA: TGCGCCAGCAGCGACAGGGAACAGACTAACTATGGCTACACCTTC. It encodes CASSDREQTNYGYTF.

This sequence joins TRBV2 and TRBJ1-3; no definite D call. With 5 bases removed from V and 2 bases from J, the gap between germline ends came to 7 bases. CDR3 size: 13 residues. CDR1 is SNHLY, CDR2 FYNNEI, per germline. As DNA, the CDR3 is TGTGCCAGCAGTTTTTTGACTGGAAACACCATATATTTT. Translation: CASSFLTGNTIYF. Filled out from reference TRBV2 and TRBJ1-3, the complete variable domain reads EPEVTQTPSHQVTQMGQEVILRCVPISNHLYFYWYRQILGQKVEFLVSFYNNEISEKSEIFDDQFSVERPDGSNFTLKIRSTKLEDSAMYFCASSFLTGNTIYFGEGSWLTVV.

The chain couples TRBV5-1 to TRBJ1-1, with D uncertain. Trimming took 0 bases from V and 1 from J, leaving 13 bases between them. Germline V CDR1 and CDR2: SGHRS, YFSETQ. The CDR3 runs to 16 residues. CDR3 nucleotide sequence: TGCGCCAGCAGCTTGGTGGTAACCAGCGGGAACACTGAAGCTTTCTTT. It encodes CASSLVVTSGNTEAFF.

This clone has more than one count but fewer than ten. The V call is TRBV11-3, the J call TRBJ1-4; TRBD1 aligns across 7 bases. The CDR3 covers 15 residues. The germline V gene encodes CDR1 SGHNT and CDR2 YENEEA. J lost 5 bases, V lost 2 bases, and 5 bases had no gene match. The CDR3 is CASSLSKGANEKLFF. CDR3 sequence (DNA): TGTGCCAGCAGCTTATCTAAGGGGGCGAATGAAAAACTGTTTTTT.

This clone occurred many times. The germline gene is not matched at one end of the junction; a read error may be the cause. This sequence joins TRBV6-8 and TRBJ2-7; 7 bases match TRBD2. The CDR3 contains 14 residues. Germline V gene lookup returns CDR1 MNHGY and CDR2 SAAAGT. CDR3 sequence (DNA): TGTGCCATCAGTGGCTCAAGGGAGGGTTACGAGCAGTACTTC. Amino acids: CAISGSREGYEQYF.

V usage is TRBV2 and J usage is TRBJ2-2; D possibly uses TRBD1 or TRBD2 (7 bases each). Trimming pared 8 bases from V and 3 bases from J, leaving 19 bases between. Germline-derived CDR1 and CDR2 are SNHLY and FYNNEI. The CDR3 has 16 amino acids. The CDR3 DNA sequence: TGTGCCAGCCTTGGTGGGAGGGGGCGGTACACCGGGGAGCTGTTTTTT. It specifies CASLGGRGRYTGELFF.

A remark on this clone: The junction shows a germline mismatch at one end, possibly a read error. The CDR3, as DNA: TGTGCCATCAGTGCCGGGACAACATACAATGAGCAGTTCTTC. This sequence encodes CAISAGTTYNEQFF. The chain recombines TRBV6-8 with TRBJ2-1; D is perhaps TRBD1 (6 bases). Germline V gives CDR1 MNHGY, CDR2 SAAAGT. CDR3 length: 14 residues.

This clone is medium-sized. This chain uses TRBV11-3 with TRBJ2-7; D perhaps matches TRBD1 (5 bases). V shed 5 bases and J shed 5 bases, with 19 bases lying between them. Per the germline V gene, CDR1 is SGHNT and CDR2 is YENEEA. This CDR3 spans 15 amino acids. Written as DNA, the CDR3 is TGTGCCAGCAGCCTTGCAAGGGGTTCCACTGACGAGCAGTACTTC. Its protein is CASSLARGSTDEQYF.

This chain links TRBV6-4 with TRBJ1-2; D gene unclear. The CDR3 is 11 residues long. The germline V gene encodes CDR1 MRHNA and CDR2 SNTAGT. Trimming cost V 5 bases and J 4 bases, with 5 bases left between them. CDR3 coding DNA: TGTGCCAGCAGTTCTGGCTATGGCTACACCTTC. It is translated as CASSSGYGYTF.

The chain employs TRBV6-8 and TRBJ2-3; the D is unclear. The CDR3 totals 14 residues. Germline V lookup: CDR1 MNHGY, CDR2 SAAAGT. The ends were cut back, 2 bases at V and 8 bases at J, with 14 bases in the middle. The CDR3 loop is CASSYRSGVGTQYF. CDR3 DNA sequence: TGTGCCAGCAGTTACCGATCTGGGGTCGGTACGCAGTATTTT.

The chain joins TRBV7-5 to TRBJ1-1. TRBV7-5 is noted as a pseudogene. This CDR3 contains 19 residues. The CDR3 is CASSLARPPLGTRNTEAFF. DNA for the CDR3: TGTGCCAGCAGCTTGGCTCGACCTCCATTGGGTACACGGAACACTGAAGCTTTCTTT.

By sample share, this clone is medium-sized. The chain uses TRBV11-3 and TRBJ2-6; possible D gene TRBD2, 5 bases. The CDR3 length is 15 residues. Germline-derived CDR1 and CDR2 are SGHNT and YENEEA. V dropped 5 bases and J dropped 1 base, with 9 bases sitting between them. The CDR3 loop reads CASSGGGSGANVLTF. The CDR3 region has the DNA TGTGCCAGCAGCGGTGGCGGGTCTGGGGCCAACGTCCTGACTTTC.

This clone has a handful of counts. This chain links TRBV6-8 with TRBJ1-1, with D possibly being TRBD1 (6 bases). Germline lookup yields CDR1 MNHGY and CDR2 SAAAGT. V lost 7 bases to trimming and J lost 5 bases, with 17 bases between them. CDR3 length: 14 residues. CDR3 amino acids: CASTHGGARTEAFF. CDR3 in DNA: TGTGCCAGCACCCATGGGGGGGCGCGGACTGAAGCTTTCTTT.